This T cell receptor beta chain is from a study of blood T cells in healthy people across ages (dated by TCRdb to the mid-2010s). In terms of the full investigation: In model experiments, template switching captured about one uniquely barcoded TCR beta cDNA molecule for every two T cells. To track age-related changes in TCR beta repertoire diversity, the study relied on deep sequencing normalized with unique cDNA molecular identifiers. The donors were split into four age groups: young (average 16 years), middle-aged (39), aged (62) and long-lived (roughly 77). Donors of different ages were randomly distributed across sequencing lanes to avoid experimental bias. For two donors (one aged 18 to 30 and one aged 80 or older), the study analyzed two additional independent replicas of 1 million unique cDNA reads from the same blood draw. Beyond this particular receptor, the publication reports: The percentage of naive T cells measured by flow cytometry correlated strongly with observed TCR beta diversity. As age increased, observed TCR beta diversity per million T cells dropped in a roughly linear way, and a significant reduction was already evident by age 40. Compared with the aged group, the long-lived group had more naive CD4+ T cells, fewer expanded clones and increased TCR diversity, a pattern suggesting age selection. Conclusive comparison of naive and antigen-experienced compartments was prevented by the profiling of bulk unsorted PBMCs. The CMV infection status of donors was not known, potentially confounding age-related changes in expanded clonotypes. Estimates of total diversity from one million sequenced T cells were regarded as lower bounds and underestimates.

Between the V and J ends, shortened by 0 bases and 4 bases respectively, the junction contains 12 bases. Spanning cysteine to phenylalanine, the CDR3 consists of 15 amino acids. Only the CDR3 portion is preserved as DNA: 45 bases, with reading frame beginning at the first base. The germline V gene supplies CDR1 SGHRS and CDR2 YFSETQ. The library was made by 5' RACE. Sequenced using an Illumina HiSeq 2500. A second roughly 7 to 11 cycle PCR used a sample-barcoded 5' primer and a J-beta primer mix. A unique molecular identifier was introduced onto each TCR beta cDNA molecule by a template-switch 5' adaptor carrying 12 random nucleotides. Each sample yielded at least 3 million CDR3-containing paired-end reads. First-strand cDNA synthesis was performed from all RNA using the Mint cDNA synthesis kit, with priming by a TRBC-specific oligonucleotide. Following uracil-DNA glycosylase treatment, all cDNA underwent a first 18-cycle PCR with the universal primers M1SS and BC2_uni_R. Processing in the source paper ran as follows. Normalization of each sample was performed by random selection of 1 million high-quality reads, each carrying a distinct molecular identifier. Instead of being binned into consensus sequences, reads with shared molecular identifiers were discarded. MiTCR, run with a Q25 quality threshold and the strictest error-elimination algorithm, handled CDR3 identification, clonotype clustering and error correction. A nonparametric unseen species model with Euler transformation was used to estimate a lower bound on total TCR beta diversity. TCRdb passed the public sequencing reads through fastp at Q25 and MiXCR, retaining productive beta sequences. Identical CDR3 protein sequences are pooled into one entry, listed with their most common genes and DNA. For this entry, the V and J calls and clone size follow TCRdb and not the study's own pipeline. The sample table holds 1.5 million to 2 million distinct CDR3 sequences, of which 28% were seen once. Jointly, the top ten make up 7.7% of the sample.

Donors were a few dozen systemically healthy Caucasian individuals from Russia aged roughly 6 to 90 years. Roughly 9.5 milliliters of peripheral blood were drawn from each donor into EDTA-treated Vacutainer tubes. PBMCs were isolated by Ficoll-Paque density-gradient centrifugation, with at least 6.5 million obtained per sample. Total RNA, at least 6 micrograms per sample, was extracted from PBMCs with Trizol reagent. Naive CD45RAhigh/CD27high T cell percentages were measured by flow cytometry on a PBMC aliquot from every donor. For this clonotype: Its antigen is currently not known. No quality values exist for individual bases; no much larger clone is one base distant.

The chain is made from TRBV5-1 and TRBJ2-3, with TRBD1 as a weak D call on 6 bases. The clonotype comes from a woman aged 25 to 39 in good health. Sequencing was done on a sample of blood. The sequenced DNA is TGCGCCAGCAGCTTGGACAGGGTGGGTTCAGATACGCAGTATTTT. Its coded protein is CASSLDRVGSDTQYF.